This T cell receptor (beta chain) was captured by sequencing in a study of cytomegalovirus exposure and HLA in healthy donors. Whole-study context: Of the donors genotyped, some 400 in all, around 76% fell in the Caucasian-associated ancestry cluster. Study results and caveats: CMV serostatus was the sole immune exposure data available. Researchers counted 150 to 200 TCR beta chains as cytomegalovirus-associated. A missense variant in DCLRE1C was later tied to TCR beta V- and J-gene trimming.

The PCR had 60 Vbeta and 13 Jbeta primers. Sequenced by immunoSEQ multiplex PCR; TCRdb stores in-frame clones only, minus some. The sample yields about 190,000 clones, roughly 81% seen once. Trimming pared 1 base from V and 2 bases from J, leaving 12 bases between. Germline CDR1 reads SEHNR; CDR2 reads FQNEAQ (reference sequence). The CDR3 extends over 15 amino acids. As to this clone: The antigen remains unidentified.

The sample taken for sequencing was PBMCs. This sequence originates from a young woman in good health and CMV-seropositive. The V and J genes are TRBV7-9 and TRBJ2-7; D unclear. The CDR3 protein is CASSLGSAGAYEQYF. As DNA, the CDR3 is TGTGCCAGCAGCTTAGGGTCAGCAGGTGCCTACGAGCAGTACTTC.